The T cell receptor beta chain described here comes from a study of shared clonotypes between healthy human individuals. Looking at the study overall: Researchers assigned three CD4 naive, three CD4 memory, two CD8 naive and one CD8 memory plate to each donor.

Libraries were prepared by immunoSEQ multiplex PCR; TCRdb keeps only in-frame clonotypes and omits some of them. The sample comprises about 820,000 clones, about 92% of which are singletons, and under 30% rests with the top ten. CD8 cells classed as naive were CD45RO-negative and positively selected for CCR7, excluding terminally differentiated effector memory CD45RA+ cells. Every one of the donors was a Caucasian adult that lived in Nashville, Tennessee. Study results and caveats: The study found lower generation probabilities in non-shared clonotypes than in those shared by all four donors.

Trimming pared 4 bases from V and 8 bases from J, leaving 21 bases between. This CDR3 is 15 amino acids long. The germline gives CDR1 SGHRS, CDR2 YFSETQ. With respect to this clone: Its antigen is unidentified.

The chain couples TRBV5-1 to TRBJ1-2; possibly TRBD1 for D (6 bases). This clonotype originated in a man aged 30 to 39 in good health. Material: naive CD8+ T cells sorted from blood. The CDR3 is CASSVGLSRTEGYTF. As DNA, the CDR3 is TGCGCCAGCAGCGTCGGACTGAGTCGGACAGAAGGCTACACCTTC.